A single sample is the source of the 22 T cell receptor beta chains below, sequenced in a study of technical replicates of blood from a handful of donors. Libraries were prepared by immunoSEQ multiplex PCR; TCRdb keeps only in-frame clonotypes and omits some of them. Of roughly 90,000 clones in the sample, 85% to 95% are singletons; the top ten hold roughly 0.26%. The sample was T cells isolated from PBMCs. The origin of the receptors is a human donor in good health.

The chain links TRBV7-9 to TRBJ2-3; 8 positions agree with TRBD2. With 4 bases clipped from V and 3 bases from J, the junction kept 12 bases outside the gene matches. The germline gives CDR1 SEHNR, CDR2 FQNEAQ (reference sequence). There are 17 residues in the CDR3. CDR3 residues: CASSSPLSGSRTDTQYF. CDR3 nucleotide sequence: TGTGCCAGCAGCTCCCCCTTGAGCGGGAGTAGGACAGATACGCAGTATTTT.

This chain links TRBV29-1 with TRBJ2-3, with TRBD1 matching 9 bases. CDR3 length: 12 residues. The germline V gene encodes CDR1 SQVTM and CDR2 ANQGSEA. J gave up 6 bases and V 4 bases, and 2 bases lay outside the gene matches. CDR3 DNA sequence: TGCAGCGTTGGACAGGGGGGGGATACGCAGTATTTT. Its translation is CSVGQGGDTQYF.

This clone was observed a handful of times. CDR3 residues: CASSFIDTNTEAFF. The CDR3 DNA is TGTGCCAGCAGTTTCATCGACACGAACACTGAAGCTTTCTTT. J is TRBJ1-1 and V is TRBV27; D not resolved. Trimming shortened V by 3 bases and J by 1 base, and 9 bases separated the two germline ends. Germline CDR1 MNHEY, CDR2 SMNVEV (reference sequence). CDR3 length: 14 residues.

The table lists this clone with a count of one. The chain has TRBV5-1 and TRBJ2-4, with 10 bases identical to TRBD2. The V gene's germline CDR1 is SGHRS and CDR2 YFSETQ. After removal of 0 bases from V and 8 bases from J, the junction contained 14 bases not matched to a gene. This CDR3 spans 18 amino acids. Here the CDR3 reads CASSLESASGSLGDIQYF. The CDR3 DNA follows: TGCGCCAGCAGCTTGGAGAGCGCTAGCGGGAGCTTAGGAGACATTCAGTACTTC.

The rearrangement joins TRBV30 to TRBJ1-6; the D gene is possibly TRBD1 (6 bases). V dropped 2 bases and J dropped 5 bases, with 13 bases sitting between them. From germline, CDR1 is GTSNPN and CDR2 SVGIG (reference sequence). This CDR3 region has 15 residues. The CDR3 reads CAWSRQVLDNSPLHF. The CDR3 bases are TGTGCCTGGAGTAGACAGGTCTTAGATAATTCACCCCTCCACTTT.

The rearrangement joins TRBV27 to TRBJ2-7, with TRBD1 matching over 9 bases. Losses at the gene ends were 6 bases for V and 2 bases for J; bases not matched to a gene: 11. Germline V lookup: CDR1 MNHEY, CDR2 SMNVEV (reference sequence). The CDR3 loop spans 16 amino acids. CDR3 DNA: TGTGCCAGCAGACCTAACCCCGGGACAGGGACCTACGAGCAGTACTTC. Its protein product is CASRPNPGTGTYEQYF.

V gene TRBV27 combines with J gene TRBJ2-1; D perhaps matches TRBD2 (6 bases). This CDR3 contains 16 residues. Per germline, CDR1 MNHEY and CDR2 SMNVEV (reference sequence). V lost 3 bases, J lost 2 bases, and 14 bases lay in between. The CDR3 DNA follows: TGTGCCAGCAGTTTTTTACGCGGGGTCGCCTACAATGAGCAGTTCTTC. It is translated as CASSFLRGVAYNEQFF.

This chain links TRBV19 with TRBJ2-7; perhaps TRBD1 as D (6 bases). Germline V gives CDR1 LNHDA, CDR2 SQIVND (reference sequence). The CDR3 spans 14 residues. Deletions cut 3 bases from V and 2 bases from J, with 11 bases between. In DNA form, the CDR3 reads TGTGCCAGTAGTATTAGTACAGGGACCTACGAGCAGTACTTC. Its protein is CASSISTGTYEQYF.

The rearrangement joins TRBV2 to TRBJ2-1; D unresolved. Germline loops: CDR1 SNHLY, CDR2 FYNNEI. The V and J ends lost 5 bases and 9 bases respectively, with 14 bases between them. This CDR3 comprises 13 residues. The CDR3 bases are TGTGCCAGCAGTTTGGTTGACTCGGGTGAGCAGTTCTTC. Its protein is CASSLVDSGEQFF.

This chain's CDR3 is CASSIDRHVGQALHQPQHF. The CDR3 nucleotides read TGTGCCAGTAGTATAGATCGACACGTTGGACAGGCCTTACATCAGCCCCAGCATTTT. The chain has TRBV19 and TRBJ1-5, with 7 bases matching TRBD1. This CDR3 spans 19 amino acids. Germline CDR1 LNHDA, CDR2 SQIVND (reference sequence). After removal of 0 bases from V and 5 bases from J, the junction contained 16 bases not matched to a gene.

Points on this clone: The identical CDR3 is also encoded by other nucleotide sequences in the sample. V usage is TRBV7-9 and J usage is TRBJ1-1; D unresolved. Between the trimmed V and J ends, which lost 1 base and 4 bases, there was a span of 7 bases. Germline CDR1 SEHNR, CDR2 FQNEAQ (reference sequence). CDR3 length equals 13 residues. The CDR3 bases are TGTGCCAGCAGCTTAGATCGAGGCACTGAAGCTTTCTTT. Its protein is CASSLDRGTEAFF.

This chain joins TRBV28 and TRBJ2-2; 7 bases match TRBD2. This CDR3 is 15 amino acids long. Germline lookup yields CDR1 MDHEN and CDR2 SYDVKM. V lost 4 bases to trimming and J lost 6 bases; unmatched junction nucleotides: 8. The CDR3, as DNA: TGTGCCAGCAGTTCAGGCGGGGAGGGCGCCGGGGAGCTGTTTTTT. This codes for CASSSGGEGAGELFF.

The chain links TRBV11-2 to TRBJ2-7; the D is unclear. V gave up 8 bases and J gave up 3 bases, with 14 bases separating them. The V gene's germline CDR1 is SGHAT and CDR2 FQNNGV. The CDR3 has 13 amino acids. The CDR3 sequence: CASSYGLIYEQYF. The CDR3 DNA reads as TGTGCCAGCTCGTACGGGTTGATCTACGAGCAGTACTTC.

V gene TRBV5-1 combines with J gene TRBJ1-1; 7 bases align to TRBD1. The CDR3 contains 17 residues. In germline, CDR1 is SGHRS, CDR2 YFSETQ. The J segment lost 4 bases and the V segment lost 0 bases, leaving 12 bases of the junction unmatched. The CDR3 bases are TGCGCCAGCAGCTTGGGGACAGGTACTCCGGATGGCACTGAAGCTTTCTTT. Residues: CASSLGTGTPDGTEAFF.

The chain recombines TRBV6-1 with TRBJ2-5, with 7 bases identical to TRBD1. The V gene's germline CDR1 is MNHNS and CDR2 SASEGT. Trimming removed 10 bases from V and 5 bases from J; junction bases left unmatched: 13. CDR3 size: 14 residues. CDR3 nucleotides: TGTGCCAACTCATATTGGACAGGCGAGGAGACCCAGTACTTC. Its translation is CANSYWTGEETQYF.

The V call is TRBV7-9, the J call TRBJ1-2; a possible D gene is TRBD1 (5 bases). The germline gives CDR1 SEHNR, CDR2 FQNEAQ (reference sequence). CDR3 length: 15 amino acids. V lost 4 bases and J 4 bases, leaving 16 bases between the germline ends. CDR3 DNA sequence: TGTGCCAGCAGCTACCCCGGGGGGGAGGTCTATGGCTACACCTTC. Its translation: CASSYPGGEVYGYTF.

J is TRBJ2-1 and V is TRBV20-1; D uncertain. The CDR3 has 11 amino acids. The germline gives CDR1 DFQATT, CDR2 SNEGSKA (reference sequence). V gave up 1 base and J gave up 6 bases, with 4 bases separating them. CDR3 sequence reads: CSARVVNEQFF. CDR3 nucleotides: TGCAGTGCTAGAGTAGTCAATGAGCAGTTCTTC.

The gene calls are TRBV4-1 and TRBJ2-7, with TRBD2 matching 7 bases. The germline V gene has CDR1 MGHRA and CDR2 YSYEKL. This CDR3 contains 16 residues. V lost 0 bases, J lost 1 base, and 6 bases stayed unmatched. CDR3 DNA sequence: TGCGCCAGCAGCCAAGAGAGGGCTAGCGGATCCTACGAGCAGTACTTC. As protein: CASSQERASGSYEQYF.

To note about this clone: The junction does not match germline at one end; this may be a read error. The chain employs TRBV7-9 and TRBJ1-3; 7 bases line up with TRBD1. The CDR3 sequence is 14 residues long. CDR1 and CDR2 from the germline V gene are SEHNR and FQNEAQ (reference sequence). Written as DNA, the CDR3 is TGTGCCAGCAGCTTAGCGCTAGGACAGGCCCCTGGAGATTTT. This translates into CASSLALGQAPGDF.

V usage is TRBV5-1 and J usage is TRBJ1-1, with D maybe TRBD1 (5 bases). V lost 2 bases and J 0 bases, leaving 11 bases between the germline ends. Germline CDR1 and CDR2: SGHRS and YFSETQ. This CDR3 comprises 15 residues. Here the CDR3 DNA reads TGCGCCAGCAGCTTCAACGCAGGGATGAACACTGAAGCTTTCTTT. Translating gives CASSFNAGMNTEAFF.

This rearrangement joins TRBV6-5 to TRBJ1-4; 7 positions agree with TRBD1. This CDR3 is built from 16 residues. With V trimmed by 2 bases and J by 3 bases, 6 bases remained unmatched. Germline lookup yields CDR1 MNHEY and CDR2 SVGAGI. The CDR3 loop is CASSYATGTANEKLFF. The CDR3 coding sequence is TGTGCCAGCAGTTACGCTACCGGGACAGCTAATGAAAAACTGTTTTTT.

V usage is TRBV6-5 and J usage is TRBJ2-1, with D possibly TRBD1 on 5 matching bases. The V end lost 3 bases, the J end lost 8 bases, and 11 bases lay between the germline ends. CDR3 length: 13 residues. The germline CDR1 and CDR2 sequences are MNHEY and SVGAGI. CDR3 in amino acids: CASSYQGVHEQFF. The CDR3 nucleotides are TGTGCCAGCAGTTATCAAGGGGTTCATGAGCAGTTCTTC.